The clone carrying this TCR beta chain has just a few counts. Other nucleotide sequences in the sample specify the same CDR3. These data are taken from a study of beta chain features in type 1 diabetes. Every donor had blood drawn once into heparin, 100 to 150 mL on average. The CDR3 totals 15 residues. V was clipped by 4 bases and J by 2 bases; unmatched bases: 3. From germline, CDR1 is MNHEY and CDR2 SVGAGI. Every bit of the isolated RNA underwent reverse transcription, so sequencing read expressed TCRB transcripts. TCRdb's table, derived via immunoSEQ multiplex PCR, lists solely in-frame clones and lacks some. The table has about 290,000 clones, 8% seen once; the top ten hold 0.9% to 1.2%.

The sample taken for sequencing was central memory CD4+ T cells from blood. This TCR was recovered from a woman between 18 and 30 years old in good health. The rearrangement uses TRBV6-5 and TRBJ1-5, with 9 bases aligning to TRBD1. This chain's CDR3 is CASSSRDRGNQPQHF. Written as DNA, the CDR3 is TGTGCCAGCAGTTCACGGGACAGGGGCAATCAGCCCCAGCATTTT.